The present T cell receptor (beta chain) was sequenced within a study of beta chain features in type 1 diabetes. Germline CDR1 and CDR2: GTSNPN and SVGIG (reference sequence). V lost 2 bases to trimming and J lost 8 bases; unmatched junction nucleotides: 13. This CDR3 contains 16 residues. As every portion of the isolated RNA was reverse transcribed, the sequencing read expressed TCRB transcripts. This table comes from immunoSEQ multiplex PCR, and its TCRdb copy is limited to in-frame clones, with some not included. The sample comprises 350,000 to 450,000 clones, about 14% of which are singletons, and 0.019% rests with the top ten.

Sequencing was carried out using naive CD4+ T cells from blood. The V call is TRBV30, the J call TRBJ1-4; 8 bases agree with TRBD1. The sequence was collected from a woman between 18 and 29 years old in good health. The CDR3 spells CAWSIPLTGEREKLFF. CDR3 DNA: TGTGCCTGGAGTATCCCACTGACAGGGGAACGGGAAAAACTGTTTTTT.